The next 30 T cell receptor beta chains were all read from a single sample in a study of breast tumors, draining lymph nodes, adjacent tissues (dated by TCRdb to the mid-2010s). Libraries were built with multiplex PCR. The run used an Illumina HiSeq 2000. The public reads were reprocessed in TCRdb via fastp at Q25 and MiXCR, keeping in-frame beta chains. Under each unique CDR3 protein, matching rows form one entry showing the most common genes and DNA. The sample data list roughly 130,000 distinct CDR3 sequences, and approximately 20% of these were observed just once. More than 3% of the sample goes to the ten largest clones. The axillary draining lymph nodes of breast cancer patients were the source of the lymph node samples. The sequencing sample was made of axillary lymph node tissue. The receptor set was obtained from a female donor with breast cancer. Some clones in this sample may be carry-over from other donors' samples.

This clonotype was seen at least ten times. The chain has TRBV4-1 and TRBJ2-1; D might be TRBD2 (5 bases). V gave up 0 bases and J gave up 2 bases, with 8 bases separating them. There are 15 residues in the CDR3. The germline V gene has CDR1 MGHRA and CDR2 YSYEKL. The CDR3 region has the DNA TGCGCCAGCAGCCAAGAACGAGGGACCTACAATGAGCAGTTCTTC. It codes for CASSQERGTYNEQFF.

This clonotype was detected ten times or more. The chain carries TRBV5-4 and TRBJ1-6; weak D call: TRBD1 (5 bases). The CDR3 spans 15 residues. The germline CDR1 and CDR2 sequences are SGHNT and YYREEE (reference sequence). V was shortened by 0 bases and J by 5 bases, with 9 bases between the two germline ends. The chain's CDR3 is CASSLGAGDNSPLHF. CDR3 nucleotide sequence: TGTGCCAGCAGCTTGGGGGCGGGGGATAATTCACCCCTCCACTTT.

This clonotype appeared a few times. The chain is built from TRBV11-2 and TRBJ2-1; TRBD2 agrees at 8 bases. This CDR3 region has 16 residues. Germline trimming cut 1 base from V and 4 bases from J; bases unmatched to any gene: 6. The V gene's germline CDR1 is SGHAT and CDR2 FQNNGV. The CDR3 DNA reads TGTGCCAGCAGCTTAGGAGGCGGGAGGCGGTACAATGAGCAGTTCTTC. Residues: CASSLGGGRRYNEQFF.

This clonotype has ten or more counts. The CDR3 nucleotides read TGCGCCAGCAGCTTGTCGGCAGGGGGGTACAATGAGCAGTTCTTC. This translates into CASSLSAGGYNEQFF. This rearrangement joins TRBV5-1 to TRBJ2-1; possibly TRBD1 for D (7 bases). In germline, CDR1 is SGHRS, CDR2 YFSETQ. Trimming stripped 1 base from V and 4 bases from J, with 12 bases between. The CDR3 runs to 15 residues. Variable domain in full (rest from reference TRBV5-1 and TRBJ2-1): KAGVTQTPRYLIKTRGQQVTLSCSPISGHRSVSWYQQTPGQGLQFLFEYFSETQRNKGNFPGRFSGRQFSNSRSEMNVSTLELGDSALYLCASSLSAGGYNEQFFGPGTRLTVL.

This clonotype was seen only a few times. The chain joins TRBV20-1 to TRBJ1-5; 7 bases fit TRBD1. J gave up 1 base and V 3 bases, and 3 bases lay outside the gene matches. Germline V gene lookup returns CDR1 DFQATT and CDR2 SNEGSKA (reference sequence). The CDR3 is 14 amino acids. Here the CDR3 reads CSASPQGSNQPQHF. CDR3 coding DNA: TGCAGTGCTAGCCCACAGGGGAGCAATCAGCCCCAGCATTTT.

This clonotype occurred many times. The V and J genes are TRBV5-1 and TRBJ1-2, with D unclear. The germline CDR1 and CDR2 sequences are SGHRS and YFSETQ. The CDR3 is 16 amino acids. The ends were cut back, 0 bases at V and 4 bases at J, with 16 bases in the middle. The DNA for the CDR3 is TGCGCCAGCAGCTTGGTGGGCGGTTCGGCTAGCTATGGCTACACCTTC. It specifies CASSLVGGSASYGYTF.

This clonotype was seen at least ten times. The chain carries TRBV11-2 and TRBJ2-5; 7 bases are shared with TRBD2. Germline V gives CDR1 SGHAT, CDR2 FQNNGV. CDR3 length: 16 residues. After removal of 5 bases from V and 5 bases from J, the junction contained 14 bases not matched to a gene. CDR3 protein: CASSPRLSSGYETQYF. CDR3 DNA: TGTGCCAGCAGCCCCCGGTTGAGTAGCGGGTATGAGACCCAGTACTTC.

As regards this clonotype: This may be a read error: a much more frequent sequence differs by one nucleotide. This chain links TRBV19 with TRBJ2-3; D is perhaps TRBD1 (5 bases). The CDR3 has 13 amino acids. CDR1 is LNHDA and CDR2 is SQIVND in the germline V gene (reference sequence). Trimming took off 4 bases at V and 4 bases at J, with 9 bases between the two ends. The CDR3 spells CASSTGLSDTQYF. The CDR3, as DNA: TGTGCCAGTAGTACAGGGTTGTCAGATACGCAGTATTTT.

This clonotype has a count of ten or more. This sequence joins TRBV3-1 and TRBJ2-3; a weak D match, TRBD2 (6 bases). The CDR3 consists of 15 residues. V dropped 4 bases and J dropped 1 base, with 12 bases sitting between them. Germline CDR1 LGHDT, CDR2 YNNKEL (reference sequence). CDR3 sequence: CASSLRASGTDTQYF. In DNA form, the CDR3 reads TGTGCCAGCAGCCTTCGGGCTAGCGGCACAGATACGCAGTATTTT.

In this sample, this clonotype turned up many times. This sequence may be a read error, since a much larger clone differs from it by one base. No conserved phenylalanine or tryptophan ends this CDR3, so it is likely a read error. The V gene is TRBV10-3, the J gene TRBJ1-6; unclear D gene. CDR1 ENHRY and CDR2 SYGVKD come from the germline V gene. The length of the CDR3 is 15 residues. The V end lost 2 bases, the J end lost 8 bases, and 13 bases lay between the germline ends. Here the CDR3 reads CAISERASSDSPLHL. In nucleotides, the CDR3 is TGTGCCATCAGTGAGAGGGCGTCGAGTGATTCACCCCTCCACCTT.

The table lists this clonotype with many counts. The gene calls are TRBV20-1 and TRBJ1-2; 9 nucleotides agree with TRBD1. This CDR3 is built from 13 residues. Germline CDR1 reads DFQATT; CDR2 reads SNEGSKA (reference sequence). V gave up 6 bases and J gave up 6 bases; unmatched junction bases: 8. The DNA of the CDR3 is TGCAGTGCAGGGGACAGGGTTTTAGATGGCTACACCTTC. This translates into CSAGDRVLDGYTF.

With respect to this clonotype: A clone one base away is much larger, so this may be a read error. The chain combines TRBV7-9 with TRBJ2-3; TRBD2 is a possible D gene (6 bases). This CDR3 has 15 amino acids. CDR1 SEHNR and CDR2 FQNEAQ come from the germline V gene (reference sequence). V was clipped by 3 bases and J by 4 bases, with 14 bases between them. The CDR3, as DNA: TGTGCCAGCAGCTTTGTGGGAGGTAGCGCAGATACGCAGTATTTT. Protein sequence: CASSFVGGSADTQYF. Supplemented by reference TRBV7-9 and TRBJ2-3, the full variable domain reads DTGVSQNPRHKITKRGQNVTFRCDPISEHNRLYWYRQTLGQGPEFLTYFQNEAQLEKSRLLSDRFSAERPKGSFSTLEIQRTEQGDSAMYLCASSFVGGSADTQYFGPGTRLTVL.

There are many counts of this clonotype. The J gene is TRBJ1-5, the V gene TRBV4-1, with a weak D call TRBD1 (5 bases). Germline loops: CDR1 MGHRA, CDR2 YSYEKL. The V and J ends lost 1 base and 7 bases respectively, with 20 bases between them. The CDR3 contains 17 residues. The CDR3 here is CASSQGEGPHLPQPQHF. The CDR3, as DNA: TGCGCCAGCAGCCAAGGTGAGGGGCCCCACCTTCCCCAGCCCCAGCATTTT.

Comment on this clonotype: A clone one base away is much larger, so this may be a read error. It is unclear where the CDR3 begins or ends on the DNA, so no DNA is shown, and the CDR3 is as TCRdb lists it. This chain joins TRBV19 and TRBJ2-5; the D call of TRBD1 is as the table states it, not checked on the DNA. The germline gives CDR1 LNHDA, CDR2 SQIVND (reference sequence). The CDR3 is 16 amino acids in total, end residues counted. The CDR3 reads CASSTWGQGARETQHF.

In the case of this clonotype: A single base separates this from a much larger clone, so it may be a read error. The rearrangement links TRBV6-6 to TRBJ2-3; D call uncertain. CDR3 size: 13 residues. Germline lookup yields CDR1 MNHNY and CDR2 SVGAGI (reference sequence). The CDR3 loop is CASSPSSTNTQYF. CDR3 DNA: TGTGCCAGCAGTCCCTCCAGCACAAATACGCAGTATTTT.

The rearrangement links TRBV28 to TRBJ1-2; D possibly corresponds to TRBD1 (5 bases). This CDR3 is 13 amino acids long. Germline CDR1 MDHEN, CDR2 SYDVKM. Between the trimmed V and J ends, which lost 6 bases and 3 bases, there was a span of 11 bases. The CDR3 DNA is TGTGCCAGCAGGCCCCAGGGTGACTATGGCTACACCTTC. Amino acids: CASRPQGDYGYTF.

Concerning this clonotype: A far larger clone differs by one base, so this is likely a read error. The CDR3 end shows no conserved phenylalanine or tryptophan, and so a read error is likely. This rearrangement joins TRBV7-3 to TRBJ1-5; TRBD1 matches at 7 bases. From germline, CDR1 is SGHTA and CDR2 FQGTGA. With V trimmed by 5 bases and J by 4 bases, 2 bases remained unmatched. The CDR3 runs 13 residues. Written as DNA, the CDR3 is TGTGCCAGCAGCCCGGACAGGAATCAGCCCCAGCATCTT. This translates into CASSPDRNQPQHL.

The J gene is TRBJ2-7, the V gene TRBV28; 10 bases map to TRBD2. Germline CDR1 MDHEN, CDR2 SYDVKM. V shed 6 bases and J 3 bases; nucleotides not matched to a gene: 8. CDR3 length equals 15 residues. Here the CDR3 DNA reads TGTGCCAGCAGGATATCCAGCGGGAGGGACTACGAGCAGTACTTC. Its translation: CASRISSGRDYEQYF.

This clonotype has just one count. Written as DNA, the CDR3 is TGTGCCAGCAGTGGAAGGACAGGGAACTACGAGCAGTACTTC. This translates into CASSGRTGNYEQYF. This chain uses TRBV6-6 with TRBJ2-7, with 8 nucleotides matching TRBD1. V was clipped by 5 bases and J by 3 bases; unmatched bases: 6. The germline CDR1 and CDR2 sequences are MNHNY and SVGAGI (reference sequence). This CDR3 spans 14 amino acids.

In this sample, this clonotype turned up many times. This sequence joins TRBV5-1 and TRBJ2-3; TRBD2 matches at 14 bases. Losses at the gene ends were 2 bases for V and 3 bases for J; bases not matched to a gene: 8. The CDR3 totals 18 residues. Germline V lookup: CDR1 SGHRS, CDR2 YFSETQ. The CDR3: CASSLQRLAGGPTDTQYF. CDR3 coding DNA: TGCGCCAGCAGCTTACAAAGACTAGCGGGGGGGCCGACAGATACGCAGTATTTT.

This clonotype has at least ten counts. The chain carries TRBV5-6 and TRBJ1-4; the D is unclear. V was pared by 4 bases and J by 7 bases, with 8 bases between. The CDR3 length is 12 residues. Looked up from germline, CDR1 is SGHDT and CDR2 is YYEEEE. Here the CDR3 reads CASSVMGEKLFF. The CDR3, as DNA: TGTGCCAGCAGCGTAATGGGTGAAAAACTGTTTTTT.

Comments on this clonotype: This could be a read error, since a much larger clone is one nucleotide away. The chain carries TRBV19 and TRBJ2-1; D is ambiguous. Germline V gene sequence: CDR1 LNHDA, CDR2 SQIVND (reference sequence). The CDR3 consists of 13 residues. CDR3 residues: CASSVSLVNEQLF. CDR3 in DNA: TGTGCCAGTAGTGTCTCACTCGTCAATGAGCAGCTCTTC.

About this clonotype: This could be a read error, since a much larger clone is one nucleotide away. Since the CDR3 does not end with the conserved phenylalanine or tryptophan, this likely comes from a read error. This chain joins TRBV6-6 and TRBJ2-3, with D uncertain. The germline CDR1 and CDR2 sequences are MNHNY and SVGAGI (reference sequence). CDR3 length: 12 amino acids. CDR3 sequence reads: CASSSLGDTQYL. CDR3 in DNA: TGTGCCAGTAGTTCTTTGGGGGATACGCAGTATCTT.

With regard to this clonotype: Given a much more abundant clone one base away, this may be a read error. The CDR3 does not end in the conserved phenylalanine or tryptophan, so this is likely a read error. The rearrangement links TRBV7-2 to TRBJ2-5; perhaps TRBD1 as D (5 bases). CDR3 length: 13 residues. Germline loops: CDR1 SGHTA, CDR2 FQGNSA. Trimming took off 2 bases at V and 3 bases at J, with 7 bases between the two ends. CDR3 nucleotides: TGTGCCAGCAGCTTACAGGGAAAAGAGACCCAGTACTCC. Translating it yields CASSLQGKETQYS.

This clonotype has a count of ten or more. The rearrangement links TRBV9 to TRBJ1-6, with D tentatively TRBD1 (5 bases). The CDR3 runs 14 residues. The V gene lost 3 bases and the J gene lost 6 bases, with 10 bases spanning the gap. Germline V gives CDR1 SGDLS, CDR2 YYNGEE. The CDR3 sequence: CASSAGTLNSPLHF. The CDR3, as DNA: TGTGCCAGCAGCGCCGGGACGCTTAATTCACCCCTCCACTTT.

This clonotype has a count of ten or more. The chain couples TRBV5-1 to TRBJ2-5; 7 bases match TRBD2. Germline V gene data show CDR1 as SGHRS and CDR2 as YFSETQ. Trimming cost V 2 bases and J 2 bases; bases outside gene matches: 3. The CDR3 spans 14 residues. Here the CDR3 reads CASSFGEGQETQYF. The CDR3, as DNA: TGCGCCAGCAGCTTTGGGGAGGGTCAAGAGACCCAGTACTTC. Drawing the rest from reference TRBV5-1 and TRBJ2-5, the complete variable domain is KAGVTQTPRYLIKTRGQQVTLSCSPISGHRSVSWYQQTPGQGLQFLFEYFSETQRNKGNFPGRFSGRQFSNSRSEMNVSTLELGDSALYLCASSFGEGQETQYFGPGTRLLVL.

About this clonotype: It may be a read error: a sequence one base away is much more abundant. The chain combines TRBV20-1 with TRBJ1-5; unclear D gene. The V gene lost 1 base and the J gene lost 5 bases, with 9 bases spanning the gap. Germline V gene data show CDR1 as DFQATT and CDR2 as SNEGSKA (reference sequence). CDR3 length: 13 residues. The CDR3 nucleotides read TGCAGTGCTAGAGGAGACCCCGATCAGCCCCAGCATTTT. Translating gives CSARGDPDQPQHF.

In its sample, this clonotype was seen many times. V usage is TRBV10-3 and J usage is TRBJ2-1, with D perhaps given as TRBD1 or TRBD2 (5 bases each). Trimming stripped 8 bases from V and 8 bases from J, with 16 bases between. Germline V CDR1 and CDR2: ENHRY, SYGVKD. CDR3 length equals 13 residues. The CDR3 coding sequence is TGTGCCATCCGGGACGGAGAGTCCGATGAGCAGTTCTTC. This gives the protein CAIRDGESDEQFF.

This clonotype appeared many times. V gene TRBV5-1 combines with J gene TRBJ1-2; D gene uncertain. This CDR3 has 16 residues. V dropped 1 base and J dropped 0 bases, with 13 bases sitting between them. Germline assignment: CDR1 SGHRS and CDR2 YFSETQ. CDR3 in DNA: TGCGCCAGCAGCTTGACGAGGTTGAAGGCTAACTATGGCTACACCTTC. It translates to CASSLTRLKANYGYTF.

This clonotype was counted between two and nine times. The rearrangement links TRBV28 to TRBJ2-1; TRBD2 agrees at 7 bases. V dropped 6 bases and J dropped 3; count of bases not matched to a gene: 14. CDR3 length: 17 residues. Germline CDR1 reads MDHEN; CDR2 reads SYDVKM. In nucleotides, the CDR3 is TGTGCCAGCAGGGCGTTAGCGGGCACAAACATCTACAATGAGCAGTTCTTC. Protein sequence: CASRALAGTNIYNEQFF.